A selection of T cell receptor beta chains follows, all from one sample in a study of T cells in Graves' hyperthyroidism and ophthalmopathy. MiXCR was run by TCRdb on the multiplex PCR reads, yielding one entry per CDR3 protein. This table holds 600,000 or so distinct CDR3 sequences, approximately 14% found once. Material: blood. The receptors originated from a woman aged 18-35 years with Graves' ophthalmopathy. The CDR3 runs from the conserved cysteine through the conserved F or W. Fields, in order: clone size, D gene, J gene, V gene, CDR3 DNA, CDR3 protein. The D gene is left open where the match is weak. Expanded clones are given a class, and other clones once, few, many or no size at all.

clone_size: many; d_call: TRBD1; j_call: TRBJ2-5; v_call: TRBV28; cdr3_nt: TGTGCCAGCAGTTTGGGGACAGAGAAGTACTTC; cdr3_aa: CASSLGTEKYF
clone_size: many; d_call: -; j_call: TRBJ1-1; v_call: TRBV5-1; cdr3_nt: TGCGCCAGCAGCGCCGGTACGGGGTGGGGCACTGAAGCTTTCTTT; cdr3_aa: CASSAGTGWGTEAFF
clone_size: few; d_call: TRBD2; j_call: TRBJ2-2; v_call: TRBV7-2; cdr3_nt: TGTGCCAGCAGCGGGAACGTACTAGCGGTTGCCACCGGGGAGCTGTTTTTT; cdr3_aa: CASSGNVLAVATGELFF
clone_size: many; d_call: -; j_call: TRBJ2-1; v_call: TRBV11-3; cdr3_nt: TGTGCCAGCAGCTTAGATCTGATGATCCAGTACAATGAGCAGTTCTTC; cdr3_aa: CASSLDLMIQYNEQFF
clone_size: many; d_call: -; j_call: TRBJ2-1; v_call: TRBV6-1; cdr3_nt: TGTGCCAGCTGTCTAGCTCCCGGCTCCTACAATGAGCAGTTCTTC; cdr3_aa: CASCLAPGSYNEQFF
clone_size: many; d_call: TRBD1; j_call: TRBJ1-2; v_call: TRBV7-9; cdr3_nt: TGTGCCAGCGGAGGACAGGGGGCAGACGGCTACACCTTC; cdr3_aa: CASGGQGADGYTF
clone_size: many; d_call: -; j_call: TRBJ2-3; v_call: TRBV28; cdr3_nt: TGTGCCAGCAGTTTACCGTCGGCACTCACAGATACGCAGTATTTT; cdr3_aa: CASSLPSALTDTQYF
clone_size: -; d_call: -; j_call: TRBJ1-1; v_call: TRBV19; cdr3_nt: TGTGCCAGTAGTGGCAGGAAGAACACTGAAGCTTTCTTT; cdr3_aa: CASSGRKNTEAFF
clone_size: -; d_call: -; j_call: TRBJ1-1; v_call: TRBV6-4; cdr3_nt: TGTGCCAGCAGTCAAACCACGTCAGGGACTGAAGCTTTCTTT; cdr3_aa: CASSQTTSGTEAFF
clone_size: many; d_call: TRBD2; j_call: TRBJ2-1; v_call: TRBV2; cdr3_nt: TGTGCCAGCAGGGGCCTAGCGGTCAATGAGCAGTTCTTC; cdr3_aa: CASRGLAVNEQFF
clone_size: many; d_call: -; j_call: TRBJ1-1; v_call: TRBV11-3; cdr3_nt: TGTGCCAGCAGCTTCCCGCGCAGGGGTGACACTGAAGCTTTCTTT; cdr3_aa: CASSFPRRGDTEAFF
clone_size: many; d_call: TRBD1; j_call: TRBJ1-2; v_call: TRBV15; cdr3_nt: TGTGCCACCAGCAGTACGACAGGGCTCACGTTGGGGTATGGCTACACCTTC; cdr3_aa: CATSSTTGLTLGYGYTF
clone_size: many; d_call: TRBD1; j_call: TRBJ2-5; v_call: TRBV7-9; cdr3_nt: TGTGCCAGCAGCCCCGGTGGGCAGGGGGAGCCGCCCCAGTACTTC; cdr3_aa: CASSPGGQGEPPQYF
clone_size: many; d_call: TRBD2; j_call: TRBJ2-5; v_call: TRBV6-7; cdr3_nt: TGTGCCAGCAGACGACTAGCGGGAGGCGCACCTATTCAAGAGACCCAGTACTTC; cdr3_aa: CASRRLAGGAPIQETQYF
clone_size: many; d_call: TRBD1; j_call: TRBJ2-6; v_call: TRBV19; cdr3_nt: TGTGCCAGTACCAGGACAGGGGCTGGGGCCAACGTCCTGACTTTC; cdr3_aa: CASTRTGAGANVLTF
clone_size: many; d_call: -; j_call: TRBJ2-2; v_call: TRBV7-8; cdr3_nt: TGTGCCAGCAGCTTAGGGTTTAGGCCGTACACCGGGGAGCTGTTTTTT; cdr3_aa: CASSLGFRPYTGELFF
clone_size: many; d_call: TRBD1; j_call: TRBJ2-4; v_call: TRBV20-1; cdr3_nt: TGCAGTGCTAGAGGCCTGAAAGGGGGCGATGCCAAAAACATTCAGTACTTC; cdr3_aa: CSARGLKGGDAKNIQYF
clone_size: few; d_call: TRBD1; j_call: TRBJ2-6; v_call: TRBV20-1; cdr3_nt: TGCAGTGCTAGCGGACAGGCCCGCTCTGGGGCCAACGTCCTGACTTTC; cdr3_aa: CSASGQARSGANVLTF
clone_size: many; d_call: TRBD2; j_call: TRBJ2-3; v_call: TRBV11-3; cdr3_nt: TGTGCCAGCAGCTTACCTCTAGCGGGAGGATGGGGCGGCACAGATACGCAGTATTTT; cdr3_aa: CASSLPLAGGWGGTDTQYF
clone_size: many; d_call: TRBD1; j_call: TRBJ1-2; v_call: TRBV14; cdr3_nt: TGTGCCAGCAGCCAAGATTGGCAGGGGGCCTGGGGCTACACCTTC; cdr3_aa: CASSQDWQGAWGYTF
clone_size: many; d_call: TRBD2; j_call: TRBJ2-3; v_call: TRBV2; cdr3_nt: TGTGCCAGCAGTGATGGGCTAGCGGCTAGCACAGATACGCAGTATTTT; cdr3_aa: CASSDGLAASTDTQYF
clone_size: many; d_call: -; j_call: TRBJ1-5; v_call: TRBV28; cdr3_nt: TGTGCCAGCAGTTTCATGAGCGGTAGGGAAAGCAATCAGCCCCAGCATTTT; cdr3_aa: CASSFMSGRESNQPQHF
clone_size: many; d_call: -; j_call: TRBJ1-5; v_call: TRBV18; cdr3_nt: TGTGCCAGCTCACGAGCTTATAGCAATCAGCCCCAGCATTTT; cdr3_aa: CASSRAYSNQPQHF
clone_size: many; d_call: -; j_call: TRBJ2-1; v_call: TRBV4-1; cdr3_nt: TGCGCCAGCAGCCAAACGGGCCTAGGCGATGAGCAGTTCTTC; cdr3_aa: CASSQTGLGDEQFF
clone_size: few; d_call: -; j_call: TRBJ2-7; v_call: TRBV7-9; cdr3_nt: TGTGCCAGCAGCACCTCTGAGGTGAGGGGCTACGAGCAGTACTTC; cdr3_aa: CASSTSEVRGYEQYF
clone_size: many; d_call: -; j_call: TRBJ2-1; v_call: TRBV12-3/TRBV12-4; cdr3_nt: TGTGCCAGCAGTTTAATGCCGGCATACAATGAGCAGTTCTTC; cdr3_aa: CASSLMPAYNEQFF
clone_size: many; d_call: -; j_call: TRBJ1-1; v_call: TRBV30; cdr3_nt: TGTGCCTGGAGCACCCAGGTGAACACTGAAGCTTTCTTT; cdr3_aa: CAWSTQVNTEAFF
clone_size: -; d_call: -; j_call: TRBJ2-1; v_call: TRBV6-2/TRBV6-3; cdr3_nt: TGTGCCAGCAGTTACTGGGAGGTCCCCTACAATGAGCAGTTCTTC; cdr3_aa: CASSYWEVPYNEQFF
clone_size: many; d_call: -; j_call: TRBJ2-3; v_call: TRBV29-1; cdr3_nt: TGCAGCGTTTACGGAGACACTCCGGCCCCAAGTCATACGCAGTATTTT; cdr3_aa: CSVYGDTPAPSHTQYF
clone_size: many; d_call: -; j_call: TRBJ2-3; v_call: TRBV20-1; cdr3_nt: TGCAGTGCTAGACAGCAGGTTAAAGATACGCAGTATTTT; cdr3_aa: CSARQQVKDTQYF
clone_size: -; d_call: TRBD2; j_call: TRBJ2-7; v_call: TRBV30; cdr3_nt: TGTGCCTGGAGTGTGTTGGGGACTAGCGGGACCGAGCAGTACTTC; cdr3_aa: CAWSVLGTSGTEQYF
clone_size: few; d_call: -; j_call: TRBJ1-4; v_call: TRBV7-6; cdr3_nt: TGTGCCAGCAGCTTTGAACAGGGCGATGAAAAACTGTTTTTT; cdr3_aa: CASSFEQGDEKLFF
clone_size: many; d_call: -; j_call: TRBJ2-3; v_call: TRBV7-9; cdr3_nt: TGTGCCAGCAGCTTCAGGTGGAGCACAGATACGCAGTATTTT; cdr3_aa: CASSFRWSTDTQYF
clone_size: many; d_call: TRBD1; j_call: TRBJ2-7; v_call: TRBV7-9; cdr3_nt: TGTGCCAGCACCAAATGGGGGTTACCGGGACAGGGGGCCGTCGACGAGCAGTACTTC; cdr3_aa: CASTKWGLPGQGAVDEQYF
clone_size: -; d_call: TRBD1; j_call: TRBJ2-5; v_call: TRBV7-3; cdr3_nt: TGTGCCAGCAGCTCCGGGACAGGGTATAGGGAGACCCAGTACTTC; cdr3_aa: CASSSGTGYRETQYF
clone_size: -; d_call: TRBD1; j_call: TRBJ2-7; v_call: TRBV11-2; cdr3_nt: TGTGCCAGCAGCTTAGATCTGGGGACAGGGGGTTACGAGCAGTACTTC; cdr3_aa: CASSLDLGTGGYEQYF
clone_size: many; d_call: TRBD1; j_call: TRBJ1-5; v_call: TRBV27; cdr3_nt: TGTGCCAGCAGTTTGACAGGGGTAGAGGGCAATCAGCCCCAGCATTTT; cdr3_aa: CASSLTGVEGNQPQHF
clone_size: many; d_call: TRBD2; j_call: TRBJ2-7; v_call: TRBV20-1; cdr3_nt: TGCAGTGCTAGAAATCCCGGGACTAGCGGGACCTACGAGCAGTACTTC; cdr3_aa: CSARNPGTSGTYEQYF
clone_size: -; d_call: -; j_call: TRBJ2-5; v_call: TRBV30; cdr3_nt: TGTGCCTGGAGTACAAATGATGAGACCCAGTACTTC; cdr3_aa: CAWSTNDETQYF
clone_size: few; d_call: TRBD1; j_call: TRBJ2-4; v_call: TRBV7-9; cdr3_nt: TGTGCCAGCAGCTTAGCGCTGACAGGGGGAGGGTCCAAAAACATTCAGTACTTC; cdr3_aa: CASSLALTGGGSKNIQYF
clone_size: many; d_call: TRBD1; j_call: TRBJ2-3; v_call: TRBV28; cdr3_nt: TGTGCCAGCAGCCCAACGACCGGGACAGGGCCGGATACGCAGTATTTT; cdr3_aa: CASSPTTGTGPDTQYF
clone_size: many; d_call: -; j_call: TRBJ2-3; v_call: TRBV20-1; cdr3_nt: TGCAGTGTCGCGGCCGGAACAGATACGCAGTATTTT; cdr3_aa: CSVAAGTDTQYF
clone_size: -; d_call: -; j_call: TRBJ1-5; v_call: TRBV20-1; cdr3_nt: TGCAGTGCTACGTACGCCGACGGGCCCCAGCATTTT; cdr3_aa: CSATYADGPQHF
clone_size: few; d_call: TRBD1; j_call: TRBJ1-2; v_call: TRBV7-2; cdr3_nt: TGTGCCAGCAGCCGTGGGAAGATCAGGGGGCGCGCCAGCGACTATGGCTACACCTTC; cdr3_aa: CASSRGKIRGRASDYGYTF
clone_size: -; d_call: TRBD2; j_call: TRBJ2-2; v_call: TRBV7-6; cdr3_nt: TGTGCCAGCAGCTTACGGGCGGGAGAGTGGGCAGGGACCGGGGAGCTGTTTTTT; cdr3_aa: CASSLRAGEWAGTGELFF
clone_size: many; d_call: -; j_call: TRBJ2-1; v_call: TRBV3-1; cdr3_nt: TGTGCCAGCAGCCAAGAAGGGCGGGCCCCCTACAATGAGCAGTTCTTC; cdr3_aa: CASSQEGRAPYNEQFF
clone_size: many; d_call: -; j_call: TRBJ1-2; v_call: TRBV3-1; cdr3_nt: TGTGCCAGCAGCCAAGAGATCAGGGCTAACTATGGCTACACCTTC; cdr3_aa: CASSQEIRANYGYTF
clone_size: -; d_call: -; j_call: TRBJ1-1; v_call: TRBV7-9; cdr3_nt: TGTGCCAGCAGCTTAGGGAGAGCGGGAAGGAACACTGAAGCTTTCTTT; cdr3_aa: CASSLGRAGRNTEAFF
clone_size: -; d_call: -; j_call: TRBJ2-5; v_call: TRBV6-5; cdr3_nt: TGTGCCAGCAGTTACCGATCGACAGGCAGGCAAGAGACCCAGTACTTC; cdr3_aa: CASSYRSTGRQETQYF
clone_size: many; d_call: -; j_call: TRBJ2-7; v_call: TRBV28; cdr3_nt: TGTGCCAGCAGCGGACAGTTCCACGAGCAGTACTTC; cdr3_aa: CASSGQFHEQYF
clone_size: many; d_call: -; j_call: TRBJ1-5; v_call: TRBV3-1; cdr3_nt: TGTGCCAGCAGCCATGACGACGATCAGCCCCAGCATTTT; cdr3_aa: CASSHDDDQPQHF
clone_size: many; d_call: -; j_call: TRBJ2-1; v_call: TRBV10-3; cdr3_nt: TGTGCCATCGCCGGAGTGGACAATGAGCAGTTCTTC; cdr3_aa: CAIAGVDNEQFF
clone_size: many; d_call: -; j_call: TRBJ1-2; v_call: TRBV6-2/TRBV6-3; cdr3_nt: TGTGCCAGCAGTTCCGGCAGGGTGGCTAACTATGGCTACACCTTC; cdr3_aa: CASSSGRVANYGYTF
clone_size: -; d_call: -; j_call: TRBJ1-5; v_call: TRBV7-2; cdr3_nt: TGTGCCAGCAGCTTCTTCGGGGGGATTAATCAGCCCCAGCATTTT; cdr3_aa: CASSFFGGINQPQHF
clone_size: -; d_call: TRBD2; j_call: TRBJ2-2; v_call: TRBV11-2; cdr3_nt: TGTGCCAGCAGCTTCCACGTTCTAGCGGGAGGTGTTAGGACCGGGGAGCTGTTTTTT; cdr3_aa: CASSFHVLAGGVRTGELFF